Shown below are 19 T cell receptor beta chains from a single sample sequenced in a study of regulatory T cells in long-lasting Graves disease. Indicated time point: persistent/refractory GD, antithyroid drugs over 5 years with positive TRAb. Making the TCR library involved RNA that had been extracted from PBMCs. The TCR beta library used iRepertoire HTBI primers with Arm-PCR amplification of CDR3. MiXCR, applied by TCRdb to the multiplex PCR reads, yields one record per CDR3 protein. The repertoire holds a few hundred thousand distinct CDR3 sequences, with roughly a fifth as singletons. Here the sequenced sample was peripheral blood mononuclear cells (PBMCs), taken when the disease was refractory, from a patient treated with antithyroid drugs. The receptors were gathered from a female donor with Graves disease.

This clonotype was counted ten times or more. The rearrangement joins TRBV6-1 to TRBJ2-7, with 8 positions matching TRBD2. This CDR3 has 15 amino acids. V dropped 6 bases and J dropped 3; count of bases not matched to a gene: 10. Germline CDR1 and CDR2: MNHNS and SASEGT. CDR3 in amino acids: CASRSAGGSIYEQYF. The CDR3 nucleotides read TGTGCCAGCAGATCGGCGGGAGGATCCATCTACGAGCAGTACTTC.

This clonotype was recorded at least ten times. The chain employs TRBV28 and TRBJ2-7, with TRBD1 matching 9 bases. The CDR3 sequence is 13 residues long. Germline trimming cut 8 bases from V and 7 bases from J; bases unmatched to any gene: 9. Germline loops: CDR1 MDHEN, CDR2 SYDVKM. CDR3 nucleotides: TGTGCCAGCGGCCACAGGGGGCCGGGGGAGCAGTACTTC. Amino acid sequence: CASGHRGPGEQYF.

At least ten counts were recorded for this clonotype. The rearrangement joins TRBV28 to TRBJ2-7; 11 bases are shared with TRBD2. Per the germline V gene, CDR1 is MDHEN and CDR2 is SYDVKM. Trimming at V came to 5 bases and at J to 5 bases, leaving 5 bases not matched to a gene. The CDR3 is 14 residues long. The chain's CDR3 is CASSLTSGTDEQYF. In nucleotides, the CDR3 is TGTGCCAGCAGTCTGACTAGCGGGACCGACGAGCAGTACTTC.

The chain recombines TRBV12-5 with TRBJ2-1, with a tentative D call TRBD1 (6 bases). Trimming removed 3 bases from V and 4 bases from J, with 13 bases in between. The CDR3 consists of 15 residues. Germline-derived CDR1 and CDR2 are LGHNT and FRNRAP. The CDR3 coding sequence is TGTGCTAGTGGTTTACAGGGATCTTCTTACAATGAGCAGTTCTTC. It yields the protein CASGLQGSSYNEQFF.

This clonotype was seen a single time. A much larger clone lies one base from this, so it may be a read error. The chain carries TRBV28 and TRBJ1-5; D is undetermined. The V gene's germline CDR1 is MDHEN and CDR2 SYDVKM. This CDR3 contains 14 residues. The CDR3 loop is CASGLAGLNQPQHF. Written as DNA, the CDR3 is TGTGCCAGCGGTTTAGCTGGGTTGAATCAGCCCCAGCATTTT.

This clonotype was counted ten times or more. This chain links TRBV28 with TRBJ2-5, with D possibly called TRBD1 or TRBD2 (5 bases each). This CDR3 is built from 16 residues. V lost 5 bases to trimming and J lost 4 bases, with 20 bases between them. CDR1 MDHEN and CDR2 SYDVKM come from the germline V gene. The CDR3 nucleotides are TGTGCCAGCAGTCTCGTCGGGGCTACACTTGTAGAGACCCAGTACTTC. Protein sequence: CASSLVGATLVETQYF. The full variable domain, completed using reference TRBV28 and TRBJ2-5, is DVKVTQSSRYLVKRTGEKVFLECVQDMDHENMFWYRQDPGLGLRLIYFSYDVKMKEKGDIPEGYSVSREKKERFSLILESASTNQTSMYLCASSLVGATLVETQYFGPGTRLLVL.

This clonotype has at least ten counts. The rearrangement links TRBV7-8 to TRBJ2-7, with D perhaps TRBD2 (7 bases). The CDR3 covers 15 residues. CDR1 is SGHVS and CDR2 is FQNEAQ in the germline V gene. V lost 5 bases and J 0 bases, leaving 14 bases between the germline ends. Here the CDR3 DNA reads TGTGCCAGCAGCCCTGGGGGGGCGAGCTCCTACGAGCAGTACTTC. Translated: CASSPGGASSYEQYF.

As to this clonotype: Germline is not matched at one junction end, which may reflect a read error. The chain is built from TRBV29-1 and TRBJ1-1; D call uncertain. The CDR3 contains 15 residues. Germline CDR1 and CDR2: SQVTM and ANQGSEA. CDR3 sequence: CSVGRQLTPYTEALF. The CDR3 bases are TGCAGCGTTGGCCGGCAGCTAACCCCGTACACTGAAGCTCTCTTT.

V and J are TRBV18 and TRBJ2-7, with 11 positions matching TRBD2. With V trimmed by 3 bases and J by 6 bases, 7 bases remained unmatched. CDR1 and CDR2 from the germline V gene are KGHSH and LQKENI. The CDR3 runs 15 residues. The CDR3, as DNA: TGTGCCAGCTCACCTACGGGGCTAGCGGGAGGCGAGCAGTACTTC. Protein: CASSPTGLAGGEQYF.

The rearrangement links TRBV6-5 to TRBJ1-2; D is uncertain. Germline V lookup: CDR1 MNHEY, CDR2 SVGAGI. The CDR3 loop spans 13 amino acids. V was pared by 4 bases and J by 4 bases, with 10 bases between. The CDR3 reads CASSSGPFYGYTF. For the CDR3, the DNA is TGTGCCAGCAGTTCCGGGCCTTTCTATGGCTACACCTTC.

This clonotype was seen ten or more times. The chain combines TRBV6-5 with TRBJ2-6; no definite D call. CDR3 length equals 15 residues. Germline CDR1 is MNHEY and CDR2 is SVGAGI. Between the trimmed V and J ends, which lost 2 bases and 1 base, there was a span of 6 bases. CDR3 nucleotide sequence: TGTGCCAGCAGTTACGCGGCGTCTGGGGCCAACGTCCTGACTTTC. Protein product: CASSYAASGANVLTF.

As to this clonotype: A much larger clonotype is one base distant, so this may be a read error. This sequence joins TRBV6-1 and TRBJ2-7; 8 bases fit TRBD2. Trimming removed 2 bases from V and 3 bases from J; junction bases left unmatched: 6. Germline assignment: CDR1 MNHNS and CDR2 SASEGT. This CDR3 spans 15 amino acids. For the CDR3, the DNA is TGTGCCAGCAGTGAATACGGCGGGGGGATCTACGAGCAGTACTTC. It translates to CASSEYGGGIYEQYF.

In DNA, the CDR3 is TGTGCCAGCAGTCAGACAGGAGCGTTCTACGAGCAGTACTTC. It encodes CASSQTGAFYEQYF. The rearrangement joins TRBV6-1 to TRBJ2-7; a possible D gene is TRBD1 (6 bases). CDR3 size: 14 residues. Germline V gene sequence: CDR1 MNHNS, CDR2 SASEGT. V lost 5 bases to trimming and J lost 3 bases, with 14 bases between them.

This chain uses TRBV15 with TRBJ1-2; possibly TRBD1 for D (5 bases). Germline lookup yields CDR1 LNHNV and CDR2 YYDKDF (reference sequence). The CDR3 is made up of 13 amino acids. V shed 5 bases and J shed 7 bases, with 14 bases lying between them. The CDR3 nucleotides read TGTGCCACCAGCCCCGGGGGGTTGGCTGGCTACACCTTC. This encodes CATSPGGLAGYTF.

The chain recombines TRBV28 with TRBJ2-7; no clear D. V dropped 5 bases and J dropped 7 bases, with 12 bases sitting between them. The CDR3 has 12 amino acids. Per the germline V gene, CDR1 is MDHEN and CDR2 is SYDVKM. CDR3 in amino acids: CASSVSLSEQYF. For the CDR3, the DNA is TGTGCCAGCAGTGTCTCTCTATCGGAGCAGTACTTC.

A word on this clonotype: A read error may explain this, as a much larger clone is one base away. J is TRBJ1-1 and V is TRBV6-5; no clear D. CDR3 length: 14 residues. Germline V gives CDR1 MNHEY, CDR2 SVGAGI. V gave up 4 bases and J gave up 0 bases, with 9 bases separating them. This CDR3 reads CASSSDLVNTEAFF. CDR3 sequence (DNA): TGTGCCAGCAGTTCAGACCTCGTGAACACTGAAGCTTTCTTT.

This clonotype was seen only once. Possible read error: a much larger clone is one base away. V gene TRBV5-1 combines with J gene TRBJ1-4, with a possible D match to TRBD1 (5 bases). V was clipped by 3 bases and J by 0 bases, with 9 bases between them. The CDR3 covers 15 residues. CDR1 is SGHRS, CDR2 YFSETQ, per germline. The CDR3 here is CASSWGGTTNEKLFF. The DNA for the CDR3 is TGCGCCAGCAGCTGGGGGGGTACAACTAATGAAAAACTGTTTTTT.

As DNA, the CDR3 is TGTGCCAGCAGCCGGGGGACTCCCAGGAGCTCCTACGAGCAGTACTTC. This sequence encodes CASSRGTPRSSYEQYF. The chain recombines TRBV12-3 or TRBV12-4 with TRBJ2-7; the D gene is possibly TRBD2 (6 bases). V was shortened by 6 bases and J by 0 bases, with 18 bases between the two germline ends. CDR3 length equals 16 residues.

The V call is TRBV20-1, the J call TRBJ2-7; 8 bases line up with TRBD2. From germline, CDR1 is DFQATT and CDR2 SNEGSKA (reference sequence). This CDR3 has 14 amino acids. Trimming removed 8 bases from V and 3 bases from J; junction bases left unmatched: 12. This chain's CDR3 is CSTKEAGDYYEQYF. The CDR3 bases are TGCAGTACCAAGGAAGCGGGGGATTACTACGAGCAGTACTTC.